Sequencing of this T cell receptor (beta chain) was carried out in a study of molecular identifiers for immune sequencing clone quantification (dated by TCRdb to 2017 to 2018). A note on the overall study: For a replicate experiment, the RNA from either approximately 20,000 or 100,000 naive CD8 T cells was divided into five aliquots, and four of those aliquots went on to sequencing. This methods study used CD8 T cells to benchmark TCR RNA copy counting and molecular-identifier clustering-based TCR repertoire sequencing (MIDCIRS).

Naive CD8 T cell libraries were made from around 20,000 to 1,000,000 sorted cells using 10%, 30% or 50% of purified RNA. Naive CD8 T cells, defined as CD8+CD4-CCR7+CD45RA+, were FACS-sorted into RLT Plus buffer on a BD FACSAria II. To test detection sensitivity, Jurkat RNA equal to ten TCR copies was added to samples of about 20,000-1,000,000 naive CD8 T cells. Enrichment of CD8 T cells was done with RosetteSep CD8+ T Cell Enrichment Cocktail plus Ficoll-Paque, and ACK red cell lysis came afterward. The library was built by means of PCR. Sequencing instrument: Illumina HiSeq 4000. Preparation of bulk TCR libraries followed a previously described approach, with the TCR primers listed in Table S5. The Qiagen AllPrep DNA/RNA kit was used to purify total RNA. Before analysis, reads from multiple sequencing runs of one library were combined. The study's own analysis went as follows. Only reads with exact TCR constant sequence were kept, trimmed to 150 nt, and grouped by their 12-nt molecular barcodes. Within each barcode group, reads were sub-clustered at a 15% Levenshtein threshold, and quality-weighted consensus sequences were built per RNA molecule. Non-functional sequences were excluded, and lower-count sequences lying one edit away from another sequence were also excluded. Based on fitting two negative binomial distributions, any barcode sub-cluster with under 20% of the maximum read count was discarded. TCRdb itself trimmed the public reads at Q25 with fastp, ran MiXCR and retained productive beta chains. Entries are consolidated by CDR3 protein sequence, retaining the most common genes and DNA. These V and J calls rely on TCRdb rather than the paper's analysis. In all, the sample holds roughly 320,000 distinct CDR3 sequences, and 20% to 25% of those were seen once. 0.7% to 0.9% of the sample lies in the top ten.

Points on this clonotype: Its antigen remains undetermined. No much larger clone is present one base from it, and per-base qualities are unavailable.

Beyond this particular receptor, the publication reports: In CMV-specific effector cells, over 99% of molecules were held by clones above 20 RNA copies, whereas under 1% of molecules were held by such clones in naive cells. Spiked-in Jurkat TCR RNA (10 copies' worth), which is not part of the donor repertoire, was contained in the naive libraries. When barcode sub-clustering was left out, chimeric consensus sequences inflated TCR diversity, with chimeras reaching as high as 47%. Highly expanded clone sizes could be underestimated because identical TCR molecules may share a barcode. Modeling gave about three recovered TCR RNA copies per cell versus 7.5 to 10 by digital PCR, implying around 33% capture efficiency. Spiked-in Jurkat TCR RNA equivalent to a single cell was reported to be detectable even among 800,000 to 1,000,000 naive CD8 T cells.

The CDR3 runs 14 residues from the cysteine to the phenylalanine. The entry retains the CDR3 DNA only, 42 bases that are in frame from base 1. The CDR1 and CDR2 encoded by the germline V gene are MGHDK and SYGVNS. V and J lose 4 bases and 0 bases, and a span of 10 bases separates them. This sequence was found in a human donor in good health. Some libraries in this study had Jurkat cell RNA spiked in. Sequencing was carried out using naive CD8+ T cells from blood, with Jurkat cell RNA spiked in. Sample cell subset or site, as interpreted from the label and publication: FACS-sorted CD8+CD4-CCR7+CD45RA+ naive T cells. The chain links TRBV25-1 with TRBJ2-7; matching of 6 bases hints at TRBD1 as the D gene. The nucleotide sequence reads TGTGCCAGCAGTGGGAACAGGGCCTCCTACGAGCAGTACTTC. Its translation is CASSGNRASYEQYF.